This T cell receptor beta chain stems from a study of shared clonotypes between healthy human individuals. Roughly 92 million PBMCs were counted before genomic DNA extraction. Assay: immunoSEQ multiplex PCR; the TCRdb copy retains only in-frame clones and omits some. This table holds about 520,000 clones, over 70% found once. V lost 0 bases to trimming and J lost 7 bases, with 11 bases between them. The length of the CDR3 is 13 residues. CDR1 is SGHNT and CDR2 is YYREEE in the germline V gene (reference sequence). As to this clone: Its matching antigen is unknown.

Broader study findings: Clonotype sharing among donors, it was expected, would be affected by sequencing depth.

The TCR was taken from a woman between 35 and 50 years old in good health. Some clones in this sample may be carry-over from other donors' samples. Specimen: PBMCs. This chain uses TRBV5-4 with TRBJ2-7, with D unresolved. The CDR3 nucleotides read TGTGCCAGCAGCTTGGAGGCCGGGCGGGAGCAGTACTTC. This codes for CASSLEAGREQYF.